The 24 T cell receptor beta chains given below trace back to one sample, sequenced in a study of cytomegalovirus exposure and HLA in healthy donors. The PCR made use of 60 Vbeta and 13 Jbeta primers. Some clones are missing from TCRdb's copy, which holds only in-frame ones; the method was immunoSEQ multiplex PCR. The repertoire includes 110,000 or so clones, roughly 87% of them detected once, and around 1.5% sits in the top ten. Material: PBMCs. The source of these receptors is a woman between 18 and 29 years old in good health and CMV-seronegative.

The rearrangement joins TRBV11-3 to TRBJ2-5; maybe TRBD2 (5 bases). This CDR3 is 14 amino acids long. Trimming cost V 6 bases and J 5 bases, with 16 bases left between them. The germline CDR1 and CDR2 sequences are SGHNT and YENEEA. The CDR3 DNA is TGTGCCAGCAGTACCGGACTCCCGGGGGAGACCCAGTACTTC. Translating it yields CASSTGLPGETQYF.

The gene calls are TRBV14 and TRBJ1-4; 7 positions match TRBD1. The CDR3 has 15 residues. Germline-derived CDR1 and CDR2 are SGHDN and FVKESK. Germline trimming cut 4 bases from V and 7 bases from J; bases unmatched to any gene: 9. CDR3: CASSLRQGWGEKLFF. DNA for the CDR3: TGTGCCAGCAGCCTTCGACAGGGATGGGGTGAAAAACTGTTTTTT.

The V gene is TRBV5-6, the J gene TRBJ2-5; D remains ambiguous. There are 12 residues in the CDR3. The V end lost 4 bases, the J end lost 5 bases, and 9 bases lay between the germline ends. From germline, CDR1 is SGHDT and CDR2 YYEEEE. The CDR3: CASSEWAETQYF. Here the CDR3 DNA reads TGTGCCAGCAGCGAATGGGCGGAGACCCAGTACTTC.

V usage is TRBV15 and J usage is TRBJ1-4, with TRBD1 matching over 10 bases. Germline V gene sequence: CDR1 LNHNV, CDR2 YYDKDF (reference sequence). The CDR3 runs 13 residues. Trimming removed 8 bases from V and 7 bases from J; junction bases left unmatched: 4. The DNA for the CDR3 is TGTGCCACCGACCGGGACAGGGGTGAAAAACTGTTTTTT. The encoded protein is CATDRDRGEKLFF.

This clone came up once. The rearrangement joins TRBV7-9 to TRBJ1-1, with a weak D call TRBD1 (5 bases). This CDR3 is 15 amino acids long. From germline, CDR1 is SEHNR and CDR2 FQNEAQ (reference sequence). V dropped 4 bases and J dropped 3 bases, with 15 bases sitting between them. In nucleotides, the CDR3 is TGTGCCAGCAGCTCCCCCGTCGGAGGGGACACTGAAGCTTTCTTT. It encodes CASSSPVGGDTEAFF.

This clone was detected only once. The J gene is TRBJ2-2, the V gene TRBV5-8; D gene ambiguous. Trimming removed 4 bases from V and 2 bases from J, with 9 bases in between. This CDR3 is 14 amino acids long. Germline V gene sequence: CDR1 SGHTS, CDR2 YDEGEE. Written as DNA, the CDR3 is TGTGCCAGCAGCCCGACACCTAACACCGGGGAGCTGTTTTTT. Protein product: CASSPTPNTGELFF.

This chain links TRBV7-8 with TRBJ2-1, with D unresolved. The V end lost 6 bases, the J end lost 6 bases, and 9 bases lay between the germline ends. This CDR3 comprises 12 residues. The germline CDR1 and CDR2 sequences are SGHVS and FQNEAQ. The CDR3 DNA sequence: TGTGCCAGCAGTCTTAGCACCAATGAGCAGTTCTTC. Its translation is CASSLSTNEQFF. Based on the CDR3 plus reference TRBV7-8 and TRBJ2-1, the full variable domain is GAGVSQSPRYKVAKRGQDVALRCDPISGHVSLFWYQQALGQGPEFLTYFQNEAQLDKSGLPSDRFFAERPEGSVSTLKIQRTQQEDSAVYLCASSLSTNEQFFGPGTRLTVL.

The chain combines TRBV19 with TRBJ1-2; no clear D gene. The ends were cut back, 6 bases at V and 8 bases at J, with 13 bases in the middle. The CDR3 loop spans 12 amino acids. The germline V gene has CDR1 LNHDA and CDR2 SQIVND (reference sequence). The CDR3 spells CASSRHERGYTF. The DNA for the CDR3 is TGTGCCAGTAGCCGTCATGAGAGGGGCTACACCTTC. Complete variable domain (other parts from reference TRBV19 and TRBJ1-2): DGGITQSPKYLFRKEGQNVTLSCEQNLNHDAMYWYRQDPGQGLRLIYYSQIVNDFQKGDIAEGYSVSREKKESFPLTVTSAQKNPTAFYLCASSRHERGYTFGSGTRLTVV.

J is TRBJ2-1 and V is TRBV5-4; maybe TRBD1 (6 bases). Trimming removed 5 bases from V and 7 bases from J, with 22 bases in between. CDR1 is SGHNT and CDR2 is YYREEE in the germline V gene (reference sequence). The CDR3 has 16 residues. The CDR3 bases are TGTGCCAGCAGACCTCGGAGACAGGCTCGAGAAAATGAGCAGTTCTTC. Protein sequence: CASRPRRQARENEQFF. The entire variable domain, with the rest obtained from reference TRBV5-4 and TRBJ2-1, is as follows: ETGVTQSPTHLIKTRGQQVTLRCSSQSGHNTVSWYQQALGQGPQFIFQYYREEENGRGNFPPRFSGLQFPNYSSELNVNALELDDSALYLCASRPRRQARENEQFFGPGTRLTVL.

This chain connects TRBV11-2 to TRBJ1-2; D might be TRBD1 (6 bases). V lost 5 bases and J lost 4, with 14 bases in between. This CDR3 has 14 residues. The germline CDR1 and CDR2 sequences are SGHAT and FQNNGV. The CDR3 nucleotides read TGTGCCAGCAGCGCATCGGGAGGGGGCTATGGCTACACCTTC. Residues: CASSASGGGYGYTF.

This chain links TRBV9 with TRBJ2-7; TRBD1 might be the D (6 bases). V was cut by 7 bases and J by 1 base, with 15 bases left in between. Germline-derived CDR1 and CDR2 are SGDLS and YYNGEE. This CDR3 is built from 14 residues. The chain's CDR3 is CASRLGTPSYEQYF. CDR3 nucleotides: TGTGCCAGCCGCCTAGGGACACCTTCCTACGAGCAGTACTTC. Full variable domain (remainder filled in from reference TRBV9 and TRBJ2-7): DSGVTQTPKHLITATGQRVTLRCSPRSGDLSVYWYQQSLDQGLQFLIQYYNGEERAKGNILERFSAQQFPDLHSELNLSSLELGDSALYFCASRLGTPSYEQYFGPGTRLTVT.

The gene calls are TRBV4-3 and TRBJ1-1, with a tentative D call TRBD1 (5 bases). V shed 0 bases and J shed 5 bases, with 10 bases lying between them. Germline CDR1 reads LGHNA; CDR2 reads YSLEER. The CDR3 totals 14 residues. CDR3 in DNA: TGCGCCAGCAGCCAAGACGCCGGGGGGACTGAAGCTTTCTTT. This encodes CASSQDAGGTEAFF.

CDR3 coding DNA: TGTGCCAGCAGTAAACAGGGCAGGGATCAGCCCCAGCATTTT. Translated: CASSKQGRDQPQHF. This sequence joins TRBV6-5 and TRBJ1-5; D might be TRBD1 (6 bases). CDR3 size: 14 residues. Germline-derived CDR1 and CDR2 are MNHEY and SVGAGI. The V end was cut by 5 bases, the J end by 5 bases, with 13 bases between.

The CDR3 region has the DNA TGCGCCAGCAGGAGGGGGGGTTCCTACGAGCAGTACTTC. It yields the protein CASRRGGSYEQYF. The V gene is TRBV10-2, the J gene TRBJ2-7; D perhaps matches TRBD2 (7 bases). Germline CDR1 reads WSHSY; CDR2 reads SAAADI. The CDR3 sequence is 13 residues long. V gave up 6 bases and J gave up 1 base, with 10 bases separating them.

The chain links TRBV19 to TRBJ2-3, with TRBD1 as a possible D gene (6 bases). The germline gives CDR1 LNHDA, CDR2 SQIVND (reference sequence). The V and J ends lost 6 bases and 1 base respectively, with 14 bases between them. The CDR3 extends over 15 amino acids. The chain's CDR3 is CASRLGTRGTDTQYF. The CDR3 DNA is TGTGCCAGTAGGTTGGGGACACGAGGCACAGATACGCAGTATTTT.

J is TRBJ1-1 and V is TRBV29-1, with D perhaps TRBD1 (6 bases). V was cut by 2 bases and J by 5 bases, with 15 bases left in between. The CDR3 is 14 amino acids. Germline V gives CDR1 SQVTM, CDR2 ANQGSEA. In nucleotides, the CDR3 is TGCAGCGTTGAACCCCTGGGACAAAGAACTGAAGCTTTCTTT. Its protein is CSVEPLGQRTEAFF.

The rearrangement uses TRBV9 and TRBJ2-1; 10 bases agree with TRBD2. Germline trimming cut 4 bases from V and 3 bases from J; bases unmatched to any gene: 7. From germline, CDR1 is SGDLS and CDR2 YYNGEE. This CDR3 region has 16 residues. CDR3 sequence reads: CASSFLAGALYNEQFF. The CDR3 region has the DNA TGTGCCAGCAGCTTCCTAGCGGGGGCCCTCTACAATGAGCAGTTCTTC.

The chain joins TRBV5-1 to TRBJ2-7; 8 bases fit TRBD2. Germline loops: CDR1 SGHRS, CDR2 YFSETQ. V was clipped by 4 bases and J by 2 bases; unmatched bases: 8. There are 15 residues in the CDR3. The chain's CDR3 is CASSTLAGLPYEQYF. The CDR3 DNA reads TGCGCCAGCAGCACTTTAGCGGGACTCCCCTACGAGCAGTACTTC.

A single count supports this clone. The chain carries TRBV25-1 and TRBJ2-2; 7 bases fit TRBD1. CDR1 and CDR2 from the germline V gene are MGHDK and SYGVNS. The CDR3 is 13 amino acids. The CDR3, as DNA: TGTGCGGTCCAGATCAGGGGGACCGGGGAGCTGTTTTTT. Translated: CAVQIRGTGELFF.

The V and J genes are TRBV27 and TRBJ1-2; TRBD1 is a possible D gene (5 bases). The germline V gene has CDR1 MNHEY and CDR2 SMNVEV (reference sequence). There are 13 residues in the CDR3. V lost 3 bases to trimming and J lost 8 bases, with 13 bases between them. As DNA, the CDR3 is TGTGCCAGCAGTTTGACTCTAGGGGTCGGCTACACCTTC. This gives the protein CASSLTLGVGYTF.

The CDR3: CASSVGAGGLSPSYNEQFF. The CDR3 nucleotides read TGTGCCAGCAGTGTTGGAGCGGGGGGGCTTTCCCCCTCCTACAATGAGCAGTTCTTC. V is TRBV2 and J is TRBJ2-1; 10 bases match TRBD2. The germline CDR1 and CDR2 sequences are SNHLY and FYNNEI. Germline trimming cut 4 bases from V and 0 bases from J; bases unmatched to any gene: 12. The CDR3 runs 19 residues.

With regard to this clone: The junction differs from germline at one of its ends, possibly a read error. The rearrangement uses TRBV7-9 and TRBJ2-6; 8 positions agree with TRBD2. CDR1 SEHNR and CDR2 FQNEAQ come from the germline V gene (reference sequence). The CDR3 totals 18 residues. CDR3 region: CPSSPSGGGGRGANVLTF. The CDR3 region has the DNA TGTCCCAGCAGCCCCTCGGGAGGGGGGGGGAGGGGGGCCAACGTCCTGACTTTC.

The sample holds a few counts of this clone. V is TRBV29-1 and J is TRBJ1-2; the D gene is possibly TRBD1 (6 bases). Germline CDR1 is SQVTM and CDR2 is ANQGSEA. CDR3 length: 12 amino acids. Trimming took 6 bases from V and 6 from J, leaving 14 bases between them. The DNA of the CDR3 is TGCAGCGTGACCGAGACAGGAGATGGCTACACCTTC. It codes for CSVTETGDGYTF.

The chain carries TRBV6-1 and TRBJ1-1; 10 nucleotides match TRBD1. The CDR3 runs 15 residues. The V and J ends lost 0 bases and 4 bases, in that order; junction bases with no gene match: 2. CDR1 is MNHNS, CDR2 SASEGT, per germline. The DNA for the CDR3 is TGTGCCAGCAGTGAAGCTCGGGACAGGGGCACTGAAGCTTTCTTT. It codes for CASSEARDRGTEAFF.